One sample yielded the 32 T cell receptor beta chains listed below, sequenced in a study of T cell responses to AZD1222 COVID-19 vaccine. TCRdb's table, derived via immunoSEQ multiplex PCR, lists solely in-frame clones and lacks some. The table lists 160,000 or so clones, 90% of them singletons. This specimen was peripheral blood, taken on day 0 of AZD1222 vaccination. The receptors shown here come from an adult in good health.

The chain joins TRBV4-3 to TRBJ1-2; no clear D gene. Trimming removed 3 bases from V and 2 bases from J, with 7 bases in between. CDR1 and CDR2 from the germline V gene are LGHNA and YSLEER. The CDR3 runs to 13 residues. CDR3 sequence reads: CASSHGTNYGYTF. The CDR3 DNA reads TGCGCCAGCAGCCACGGCACCAACTATGGCTACACCTTC.

The V gene is TRBV29-1, the J gene TRBJ2-5, with 10 bases fitting TRBD2. The germline V gene encodes CDR1 SQVTM and CDR2 ANQGSEA. J gave up 5 bases and V 3 bases, and 6 bases lay outside the gene matches. The CDR3 contains 14 residues. CDR3 DNA sequence: TGCAGCGTTGAGGGGCTAGCGGGAGAGGAGACCCAGTACTTC. Translated, it gives CSVEGLAGEETQYF.

The chain recombines TRBV7-2 with TRBJ2-6, with D unclear. This CDR3 region has 18 residues. In germline, CDR1 is SGHTA, CDR2 FQGNSA. V was pared by 2 bases and J by 1 base, with 15 bases between. This CDR3 is CASSLLSSRVSGANVLTF. DNA for the CDR3: TGTGCCAGCAGCTTATTATCAAGCCGGGTTTCTGGGGCCAACGTCCTGACTTTC.

The rearrangement joins TRBV27 to TRBJ2-1, with 7 bases aligning to TRBD1. Trimming cost V 2 bases and J 4 bases; bases outside gene matches: 5. Germline values: CDR1 MNHEY, CDR2 SMNVEV (reference sequence). The CDR3 has 15 amino acids. The CDR3 is CASSLPGQSYNEQFF. Here the CDR3 DNA reads TGTGCCAGCAGTTTACCGGGACAGTCGTACAATGAGCAGTTCTTC.

This clone was seen just once. V is TRBV27 and J is TRBJ2-6; D gene unclear. Germline CDR1 MNHEY, CDR2 SMNVEV (reference sequence). Trimming took off 7 bases at V and 1 base at J, with 11 bases between the two ends. This CDR3 has 15 amino acids. CDR3 DNA: TGTGCCAGCACTTTTATTTCGTCTGGGGCCAACGTCCTGACTTTC. Translated: CASTFISSGANVLTF.

This chain links TRBV7-9 with TRBJ2-4, with 9 bases identical to TRBD1. V gave up 6 bases and J gave up 2 bases; unmatched junction bases: 14. This CDR3 region has 18 residues. Looked up from germline, CDR1 is SEHNR and CDR2 is FQNEAQ (reference sequence). The CDR3 nucleotides read TGTGCCAGCAGTCAGAAGGACAGGGGCGTCGGGTCCAAAAACATTCAGTACTTC. This codes for CASSQKDRGVGSKNIQYF.

The rearrangement joins TRBV10-3 to TRBJ1-2, with TRBD1 matching 9 bases. CDR3 length: 14 amino acids. With V trimmed by 4 bases and J by 4 bases, 4 bases remained unmatched. Looked up from germline, CDR1 is ENHRY and CDR2 is SYGVKD. This CDR3 reads CAISGDRDIYGYTF. CDR3 DNA: TGTGCCATCAGTGGGGACAGGGATATCTATGGCTACACCTTC.

This sequence joins TRBV27 and TRBJ2-5; no clear D. The CDR3 sequence is 11 residues long. Trimming cost V 6 bases and J 2 bases, with 4 bases left between them. The germline V gene has CDR1 MNHEY and CDR2 SMNVEV (reference sequence). The CDR3 sequence: CASRIQETQYF. The CDR3, as DNA: TGTGCCAGCAGGATTCAAGAGACCCAGTACTTC.

The chain employs TRBV19 and TRBJ1-2; TRBD1 aligns across 11 bases. Unmatched junction bases numbered 1, after V lost 4 bases and J lost 6 bases. The CDR3 consists of 13 residues. Germline V lookup: CDR1 LNHDA, CDR2 SQIVND (reference sequence). For the CDR3, the DNA is TGTGCCAGTAGTACGGACAGGGGGCATGGCTACACCTTC. Translated, it gives CASSTDRGHGYTF.

The gene calls are TRBV28 and TRBJ1-1; D is uncertain. This CDR3 has 13 amino acids. Trimming stripped 6 bases from V and 3 bases from J, with 11 bases between. Germline CDR1 and CDR2: MDHEN and SYDVKM. The CDR3 coding sequence is TGTGCCAGCAGCATAAGGGTCTACACTGAAGCTTTCTTT. Protein product: CASSIRVYTEAFF.

The chain carries TRBV7-2 and TRBJ2-3, with D tentatively TRBD2 (5 bases). CDR1 SGHTA and CDR2 FQGNSA come from the germline V gene. The CDR3 loop spans 15 amino acids. V lost 0 bases and J 1 base, leaving 8 bases between the germline ends. CDR3 residues: CASSLAASRTDTQYF. DNA for the CDR3: TGTGCCAGCAGCTTAGCAGCTAGCCGCACAGATACGCAGTATTTT.

J is TRBJ1-2 and V is TRBV9; TRBD1 matches at 8 bases. J lost 7 bases, V lost 4 bases, and 9 bases had no gene match. The germline V gene has CDR1 SGDLS and CDR2 YYNGEE. CDR3 size: 14 residues. CDR3 loop: CASSLRTGRGGYTF. The CDR3 DNA reads as TGTGCCAGCAGCCTTCGGACAGGGAGGGGTGGCTACACCTTC. The variable domain in full, with the rest retrieved from reference TRBV9 and TRBJ1-2, is DSGVTQTPKHLITATGQRVTLRCSPRSGDLSVYWYQQSLDQGLQFLIQYYNGEERAKGNILERFSAQQFPDLHSELNLSSLELGDSALYFCASSLRTGRGGYTFGSGTRLTVV.

The chain's CDR3 is CASSFLDRGYGYTF. CDR3 in DNA: TGTGCCAGCAGTTTTTTGGACAGAGGCTATGGCTACACCTTC. The rearrangement joins TRBV28 to TRBJ1-2; D possibly corresponds to TRBD1 (6 bases). Germline values: CDR1 MDHEN, CDR2 SYDVKM. V lost 3 bases and J lost 4, with 12 bases in between. The CDR3 length is 14 residues.

This sequence joins TRBV28 and TRBJ1-5; TRBD1 aligns across 9 bases. Germline V gives CDR1 MDHEN, CDR2 SYDVKM. The V segment lost 4 bases and the J segment 2 bases; nucleotides outside the gene matches: 9. CDR3 length equals 17 residues. The CDR3 region has the DNA TGTGCCAGCAGTTCAGGGGACAGGGCGGACGGCAATCAGCCCCAGCATTTT. Protein sequence: CASSSGDRADGNQPQHF.

The J gene is TRBJ2-7, the V gene TRBV4-2, with a possible D match to TRBD1 (7 bases). The V gene lost 5 bases and the J gene lost 2 bases, with 16 bases spanning the gap. Germline assignment: CDR1 LGHNA and CDR2 YNFKEQ. The CDR3 contains 15 residues. For the CDR3, the DNA is TGTGCCAGCAGCGGAGGGGCAGGGGGAACCTACGAGCAGTACTTC. Amino acids: CASSGGAGGTYEQYF.

The V gene is TRBV7-2, the J gene TRBJ1-4; D is unclear. Germline lookup yields CDR1 SGHTA and CDR2 FQGNSA. The V end lost 4 bases, the J end lost 8 bases, and 14 bases lay between the germline ends. The CDR3 sequence is 14 residues long. CDR3 nucleotide sequence: TGTGCCAGCAGCTCCCCCGGGTTAGGGGAAAAACTGTTTTTT. It yields the protein CASSSPGLGEKLFF.

Only one count was recorded for this clone. The chain carries TRBV6-5 and TRBJ1-1, with TRBD1 matching 7 bases. V was clipped by 5 bases and J by 5 bases; unmatched bases: 8. The CDR3 runs to 14 residues. CDR1 MNHEY and CDR2 SVGAGI come from the germline V gene. The CDR3 DNA follows: TGTGCCAGCAGTCTCGACAGGGTGAGGACTGAAGCTTTCTTT. Protein sequence: CASSLDRVRTEAFF.

This clone was detected only a few times. This sequence joins TRBV5-1 and TRBJ1-2, with 7 bases fitting TRBD1. The germline V gene has CDR1 SGHRS and CDR2 YFSETQ. Germline trimming cut 5 bases from V and 0 bases from J; bases unmatched to any gene: 4. The CDR3 totals 14 residues. The CDR3 DNA sequence: TGCGCCAGCAGGGGGACAGTGACTAACTATGGCTACACCTTC. The encoded protein is CASRGTVTNYGYTF. The whole variable domain, remainder taken from reference TRBV5-1 and TRBJ1-2, is KAGVTQTPRYLIKTRGQQVTLSCSPISGHRSVSWYQQTPGQGLQFLFEYFSETQRNKGNFPGRFSGRQFSNSRSEMNVSTLELGDSALYLCASRGTVTNYGYTFGSGTRLTVV.

The chain couples TRBV18 to TRBJ2-7; D assignment may be TRBD1 or TRBD2 (5 bases each). The V gene's germline CDR1 is KGHSH and CDR2 LQKENI. The CDR3 has 13 residues. Between the trimmed V and J ends, which lost 3 bases and 1 base, there was a span of 7 bases. The CDR3 loop reads CASSPGESYEQYF. The CDR3, as DNA: TGTGCCAGCTCACCGGGGGAGTCCTACGAGCAGTACTTC.

V is TRBV4-2 and J is TRBJ1-5; D is unclear. Germline V CDR1 and CDR2: LGHNA, YNFKEQ. V was clipped by 1 base and J by 5 bases, with 9 bases between them. The length of the CDR3 is 14 residues. The CDR3 reads CASSQAHSYQPQHF. Written as DNA, the CDR3 is TGTGCCAGCAGCCAAGCTCACTCGTATCAGCCCCAGCATTTT.

The gene calls are TRBV5-1 and TRBJ2-7; TRBD1 aligns across 12 bases. The germline CDR1 and CDR2 sequences are SGHRS and YFSETQ. The CDR3 runs 16 residues. V gave up 4 bases and J gave up 6 bases; unmatched junction bases: 11. The CDR3 DNA is TGCGCCAGCAGCCGGGGTGGGACAGGGGGCCTCGGCGAGCAGTACTTC. This codes for CASSRGGTGGLGEQYF.

The chain couples TRBV28 to TRBJ1-5; TRBD1 is a possible D gene (5 bases). V shed 3 bases and J shed 6 bases, with 9 bases lying between them. Germline V lookup: CDR1 MDHEN, CDR2 SYDVKM. This CDR3 is 13 amino acids long. CDR3 sequence (DNA): TGTGCCAGCAGTTTGGGGGGGACTCAGCCCCAGCATTTT. Amino acids: CASSLGGTQPQHF.

The chain has TRBV6-2 or TRBV6-3 and TRBJ1-5; 7 bases align to TRBD1. The CDR3 is made up of 17 amino acids. V lost 6 bases and J lost 0; bases outside the gene matches: 11. Germline CDR1 and CDR2: MNHEY and SVGEGT. CDR3 in amino acids: CASSPSGQVYSNQPQHF. CDR3 nucleotides: TGTGCCAGCAGCCCCTCCGGACAGGTGTATAGCAATCAGCCCCAGCATTTT.

J is TRBJ2-2 and V is TRBV3-1 (or the pseudogene TRBV3-2); possibly TRBD2 for D (5 bases). The CDR3 consists of 13 residues. V lost 4 bases and J lost 4, with 7 bases in between. Germline V CDR1 and CDR2: LGHDT, YNNKEL (reference sequence). DNA of the CDR3: TGTGCCAGCAGCCGGGAGAGCACCGGGGAGCTGTTTTTT. This gives the protein CASSRESTGELFF.

This chain uses TRBV7-2 with TRBJ2-1; 12 bases match TRBD2. Germline lookup yields CDR1 SGHTA and CDR2 FQGNSA. V shed 6 bases, J shed 4 bases, and the junction held 1 base outside the gene matches. The CDR3 consists of 14 residues. In nucleotides, the CDR3 is TGTGCCAGCAGTGGACTAGCGGGGTACAATGAGCAGTTCTTC. It translates to CASSGLAGYNEQFF.

Only one count was recorded for this clone. The chain carries TRBV7-2 and TRBJ1-6, with D unclear. Germline V gives CDR1 SGHTA, CDR2 FQGNSA. V shed 1 base and J shed 7 bases, with 5 bases lying between them. The CDR3 has 13 amino acids. CDR3 sequence: CASSLEVNSPLHF. In DNA form, the CDR3 reads TGTGCCAGCAGCTTAGAAGTCAATTCACCCCTCCACTTT.

V gene TRBV7-9 combines with J gene TRBJ2-7; 7 bases map to TRBD2. With 4 bases clipped from V and 0 bases from J, the junction kept 6 bases outside the gene matches. The length of the CDR3 is 15 residues. Germline V CDR1 and CDR2: SEHNR, FQNEAQ (reference sequence). This CDR3 reads CASSSTSVYSYEQYF. In DNA, the CDR3 is TGTGCCAGCAGCTCAACTAGCGTTTACTCCTACGAGCAGTACTTC.

The count of this clone is one. This chain links TRBV5-6 with TRBJ2-1, with D maybe TRBD1 (6 bases). The CDR3 runs 15 residues. Germline-derived CDR1 and CDR2 are SGHDT and YYEEEE. V lost 4 bases, J lost 6 bases, and 17 bases lay in between. CDR3 residues: CASSHVDRKGNEQFF. CDR3 nucleotides: TGTGCCAGCAGCCATGTCGACAGGAAAGGCAATGAGCAGTTCTTC.

The chain uses TRBV11-3 and TRBJ2-7; 9 nucleotides match TRBD2. Germline values: CDR1 SGHNT, CDR2 YENEEA. Germline trimming cut 1 base from V and 7 bases from J; bases unmatched to any gene: 2. This CDR3 is built from 13 residues. CDR3 nucleotides: TGTGCCAGCAGCTTAGCCAGCGGGAGGGAGCAGTACTTC. Its protein product is CASSLASGREQYF.

The gene calls are TRBV11-1 and TRBJ2-1; 8 nucleotides agree with TRBD2. This CDR3 is 16 amino acids long. Trimming removed 6 bases from V and 8 bases from J; junction bases left unmatched: 15. CDR1 is SGHAT and CDR2 is FQDESV in the germline V gene (reference sequence). As DNA, the CDR3 is TGTGCCAGCAGACTAGGGCCGGGACTAGGAATGCATGAGCAGTTCTTC. This translates into CASRLGPGLGMHEQFF.

V and J are TRBV4-2 and TRBJ2-5; 13 nucleotides agree with TRBD2. V was pared by 4 bases and J by 1 base, with 6 bases of the junction left unmatched. The germline gives CDR1 LGHNA, CDR2 YNFKEQ. The CDR3 consists of 17 residues. The CDR3 is CASSPGLAGVPQETQYF. The DNA of the CDR3 is TGTGCCAGCAGCCCCGGACTAGCGGGAGTGCCCCAAGAGACCCAGTACTTC.

The rearrangement links TRBV11-2 to TRBJ2-7; D not certain. Germline V gene lookup returns CDR1 SGHAT and CDR2 FQNNGV. V lost 1 base and J lost 2, with 9 bases in between. This CDR3 spans 14 amino acids. DNA for the CDR3: TGTGCCAGCAGCTTAGGAATTTTGACCTACGAGCAGTACTTC. As protein: CASSLGILTYEQYF. The full variable domain, its missing parts supplied by reference TRBV11-2 and TRBJ2-7, is EAGVAQSPRYKIIEKRQSVAFWCNPISGHATLYWYQQILGQGPKLLIQFQNNGVVDDSQLPKDRFSAERLKGVDSTLKIQPAKLEDSAVYLCASSLGILTYEQYFGPGTRLTVT.